This T cell receptor beta chain was retrieved from a study of cytomegalovirus exposure and HLA in healthy donors. Points on this clone: Antigen specificity is unknown.

This PCR relied on a set of 60 Vbeta primers and 13 Jbeta primers. Clones were sequenced by immunoSEQ multiplex PCR, and TCRdb holds only the in-frame ones, with some missing. The sample totals 65,000 to 95,000 clones. Study-level points and caveats: In a later analysis, a missense DCLRE1C variant was linked to TCR beta V- and J-gene trimming.

The receptor was isolated from a female donor in good health and CMV-seropositive. Sequenced input: PBMCs.

The DNA of the CDR3 is TGTGCCAGCAGCTTTAGGGGCAGCCTGAACACTGAAGCTTTCTTT. Residues: CASSFRGSLNTEAFF. The chain carries TRBV5-6 and TRBJ1-1, with D possibly matching TRBD1 (5 bases). This CDR3 is 15 amino acids long. The germline gives CDR1 SGHDT, CDR2 YYEEEE. Between the trimmed V and J ends, which lost 2 bases and 0 bases, there was a span of 11 bases.